The 3 T cell receptor beta chains presented below share a single source sample, sequenced in a study of blood T cell repertoires in COVID-19. Produced via immunoSEQ multiplex PCR; TCRdb's table is partial and in-frame only. The table lists 150,000 or so clones, approximately 84% of them singletons. Sequenced: peripheral blood. Source of these receptors: a woman aged 55-70 years with acute or convalescent COVID-19.

V and J are TRBV6-5 and TRBJ2-7, with 9 bases fitting TRBD2. CDR1 is MNHEY and CDR2 is SVGAGI in the germline V gene. This CDR3 is 14 amino acids long. V dropped 6 bases and J dropped 2; count of bases not matched to a gene: 5. CDR3: CASSLSGGTYEQYF. In DNA, the CDR3 is TGTGCCAGCAGCCTCAGCGGGGGGACCTACGAGCAGTACTTC.

The rearrangement links TRBV11-3 to TRBJ1-2; 10 bases align to TRBD1. This CDR3 is built from 14 residues. Germline trimming cut 5 bases from V and 5 bases from J; bases unmatched to any gene: 5. CDR1 is SGHNT, CDR2 YENEEA, per germline. The CDR3 loop is CASSPRTGGYGYTF. In DNA, the CDR3 is TGTGCCAGCAGCCCTAGGACAGGGGGTTATGGCTACACCTTC.

V usage is TRBV15 and J usage is TRBJ2-3; 7 positions agree with TRBD2. CDR3 length: 11 amino acids. J was trimmed by 5 bases and V by 9 bases; bases with no gene match: 2. Germline V gene data show CDR1 as LNHNV and CDR2 as YYDKDF (reference sequence). The CDR3 is CATGGEDTQYF. As DNA, the CDR3 is TGTGCCACGGGAGGGGAAGATACGCAGTATTTT.